The clone carrying this T cell receptor beta chain has a handful of counts. Its antigen is undetermined. Sequencing used immunoSEQ multiplex PCR; TCRdb keeps in-frame clones, though not all of them. Here the sample spans approximately 140,000 clones, more than 90% being singletons. CDR3 size: 15 residues. Trimming removed 4 bases from V and 4 bases from J, with 14 bases in between. The germline CDR1 and CDR2 sequences are SNHLY and FYNNEI. The data stem from a study of T cell responses to AZD1222 COVID-19 vaccine. Broader study findings: Repertoires were obtained solely post-peak T cell response. Compared with day 0, the breadth and depth of the Spike-specific TCR repertoire rose significantly after two doses of AZD1222. White British ancestry dominated among donors, who included more females, and clonal diversity was possibly underestimated. Unmutated regions of variants are reportedly targeted by nearly half of spike-specific TCRs.

The sample was peripheral blood, taken 28 days after the second AZD1222 dose. This receptor was obtained from an adult who received the AZD1222 COVID-19 vaccine. V and J are TRBV2 and TRBJ1-5; tentative D call: TRBD1 (5 bases). CDR3 loop: CASSGAGTFNQPQHF. CDR3 nucleotides: TGTGCCAGCAGTGGGGCCGGGACCTTTAATCAGCCCCAGCATTTT.